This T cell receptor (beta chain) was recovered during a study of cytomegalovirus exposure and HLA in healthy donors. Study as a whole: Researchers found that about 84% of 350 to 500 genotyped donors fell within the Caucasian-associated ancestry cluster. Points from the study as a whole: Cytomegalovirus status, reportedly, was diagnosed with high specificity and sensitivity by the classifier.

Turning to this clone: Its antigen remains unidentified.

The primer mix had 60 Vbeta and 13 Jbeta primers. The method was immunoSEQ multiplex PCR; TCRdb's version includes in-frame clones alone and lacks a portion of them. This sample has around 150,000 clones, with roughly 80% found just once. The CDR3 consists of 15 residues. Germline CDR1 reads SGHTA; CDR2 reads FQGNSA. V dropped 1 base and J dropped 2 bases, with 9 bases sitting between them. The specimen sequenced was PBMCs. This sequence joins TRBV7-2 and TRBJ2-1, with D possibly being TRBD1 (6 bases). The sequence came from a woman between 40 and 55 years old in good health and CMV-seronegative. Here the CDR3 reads CASSLDQGPYNEQFF. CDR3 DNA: TGTGCCAGCAGCTTAGACCAGGGGCCCTACAATGAGCAGTTCTTC.